Each of the 22 T cell receptor beta chains below was sequenced from the same sample in a study of T cell repertoires in cytomegalovirus infection. TCRdb analysed the reads with MiXCR anew, one entry per CDR3 protein. The sample holds nearly 650,000 distinct CDR3 sequences, 24% seen once. Sample: CD8+ T cells from PBMCs. Every receptor here comes from a human donor in good health (CMV status not recorded). Some clones in this sample may be carry-over from other donors' samples.

Ten or more counts support this clonotype. The chain couples TRBV11-2 to TRBJ2-3, with D possibly matching TRBD1 (8 bases). Between the trimmed V and J ends, which lost 3 bases and 11 bases, there was a span of 24 bases. The CDR3 has 16 amino acids. In germline, CDR1 is SGHAT, CDR2 FQNNGV. The CDR3 DNA is TGTGCCAGCAGCTTGGGCGGGGGTACCTTCACAGGGGGGCAGTATTTT. Residues: CASSLGGGTFTGGQYF.

The chain couples TRBV4-1 to TRBJ1-1; maybe TRBD1 (5 bases). Per germline, CDR1 MGHRA and CDR2 YSYEKL. The CDR3 extends over 17 amino acids. Trimming cost V 3 bases and J 1 base, with 18 bases left between them. CDR3: CASSQGDLRVGNTEAFF. CDR3 in DNA: TGCGCCAGCAGCCAGGGGGACCTCCGGGTGGGGAACACTGAAGCTTTCTTT.

This clonotype occurred many times. The rearrangement joins TRBV5-4 to TRBJ2-1; D remains unclear. Per the germline V gene, CDR1 is SGHNT and CDR2 is YYREEE (reference sequence). V was pared by 4 bases and J by 12 bases, with 14 bases between. This CDR3 spans 12 amino acids. The CDR3, as DNA: TGTGCCAGCAGCGAGAAGCCCCTATGGCAGTTCTTC. This sequence encodes CASSEKPLWQFF.

The rearrangement links TRBV7-9 to TRBJ2-3; no reliable D call. The length of the CDR3 is 13 residues. The germline V gene has CDR1 SEHNR and CDR2 FQNEAQ (reference sequence). The germline V and J ends were trimmed by 6 bases and 2 bases, with 9 bases remaining between them. CDR3: CASRRGTTDTQYF. As DNA, the CDR3 is TGTGCCAGCAGACGAGGAACCACAGATACGCAGTATTTT.

A few counts support this clonotype. The gene calls are TRBV20-1 and TRBJ2-1, with a weak D call TRBD2 (6 bases). CDR1 is DFQATT, CDR2 SNEGSKA, per germline (reference sequence). The CDR3 has 16 residues. V was shortened by 0 bases and J by 0 bases, with 12 bases between the two germline ends. Written as DNA, the CDR3 is TGCAGTGCTAGAGATCAACTAGCAAACTCCTACAATGAGCAGTTCTTC. It codes for CSARDQLANSYNEQFF.

The chain recombines TRBV4-3 with TRBJ2-2, with D maybe TRBD2 (5 bases). Per the germline V gene, CDR1 is LGHNA and CDR2 is YSLEER. The CDR3 is 14 amino acids. The V end was cut by 1 base, the J end by 6 bases, with 9 bases between. CDR3 in DNA: TGCGCCAGCAGCCAAGGAGGGCTTCCCGGGGAGCTGTTTTTT. Translated: CASSQGGLPGELFF.

The V gene is TRBV28, the J gene TRBJ2-3; D tentatively reads TRBD1 or TRBD2 (5 bases each). The V end was cut by 3 bases, the J end by 0 bases, with 10 bases between. Per germline, CDR1 MDHEN and CDR2 SYDVKM. CDR3 size: 15 residues. The CDR3, as DNA: TGTGCCAGCAGTTTCCTCCGGGACAGCACAGATACGCAGTATTTT. Translating gives CASSFLRDSTDTQYF.

The table lists this clonotype with a few counts. The chain recombines TRBV6-5 with TRBJ2-7; perhaps TRBD2 as D (6 bases). The CDR3 contains 14 residues. The V and J ends lost 2 bases and 2 bases respectively, with 10 bases between them. In germline, CDR1 is MNHEY, CDR2 SVGAGI. The DNA of the CDR3 is TGTGCCAGCAGTTACGGAGGGGCCCCCTACGAGCAGTACTTC. It codes for CASSYGGAPYEQYF.

This clonotype was seen repeatedly, ten times or more. The chain carries TRBV7-9 and TRBJ1-1, with 8 bases fitting TRBD1. Germline V CDR1 and CDR2: SEHNR, FQNEAQ (reference sequence). The CDR3 covers 16 residues. V was pared by 6 bases and J by 4 bases, with 13 bases of the junction left unmatched. In DNA, the CDR3 is TGTGCCAGCAGGCACGCGGTAGACAGGGGTGGCACTGAAGCTTTCTTT. Residues: CASRHAVDRGGTEAFF.

This clonotype was detected many times. The genes are TRBV7-9 and TRBJ2-1; 12 nucleotides agree with TRBD2. CDR3 length: 16 amino acids. The V gene end was trimmed by 5 bases and the J gene end by 0 bases; junction bases not matched to a gene: 2. From germline, CDR1 is SEHNR and CDR2 FQNEAQ (reference sequence). Here the CDR3 DNA reads TGTGCCAGCAGCAAACTAGCGGGGGGCTCCTACAATGAGCAGTTCTTC. Its translation: CASSKLAGGSYNEQFF.

This chain links TRBV12-3 or TRBV12-4 with TRBJ1-2; D not resolved. Between the trimmed V and J ends, which lost 4 bases and 8 bases, there was a span of 17 bases. The length of the CDR3 is 14 residues. The CDR3 is CASSSTGKTEGYTF. The CDR3 DNA reads as TGTGCCAGCAGTTCCACGGGGAAAACAGAGGGCTACACCTTC.

Only a few counts were recorded for this clonotype. The V call is TRBV27, the J call TRBJ2-1; 7 nucleotides line up with TRBD2. Germline assignment: CDR1 MNHEY and CDR2 SMNVEV (reference sequence). The CDR3 is 15 amino acids. Germline trimming cut 4 bases from V and 5 bases from J; bases unmatched to any gene: 8. CDR3 nucleotides: TGTGCCAGCAGTTCTTACGGGGGGACCCACAATGAGCAGTTCTTC. Amino acids: CASSSYGGTHNEQFF.

This clonotype came up a few times. This rearrangement joins TRBV28 to TRBJ2-1, with 7 positions matching TRBD2. J was trimmed by 0 bases and V by 5 bases; bases with no gene match: 7. Germline CDR1 and CDR2: MDHEN and SYDVKM. The CDR3 covers 16 residues. The CDR3 bases are TGTGCCAGCAGTCCTATTCGGGGGGTCTCCTACAATGAGCAGTTCTTC. The encoded protein is CASSPIRGVSYNEQFF.

This clonotype was observed a handful of times. The gene calls are TRBV12-3 or TRBV12-4 and TRBJ2-7; no reliable D call. CDR3 length: 12 amino acids. V lost 6 bases and J lost 7, with 13 bases in between. The CDR3 DNA follows: TGTGCCAGCAGCCCAGCACCATTAGAGCAGTACTTC. Its protein product is CASSPAPLEQYF.

The chain employs TRBV29-1 and TRBJ1-2, with 9 bases lining up with TRBD1. Losses at the gene ends were 1 base for V and 6 bases for J; bases not matched to a gene: 3. CDR3 length: 13 amino acids. CDR1 is SQVTM, CDR2 ANQGSEA, per germline. As DNA, the CDR3 is TGCAGCGTTGAAGGGACAGGGGAGAATGGCTACACCTTC. Translated, it gives CSVEGTGENGYTF.

The DNA for the CDR3 is TGTGCCAGCAGCCCAAGCGGGGGGATCCAAGAGACCCAGTACTTC. Residues: CASSPSGGIQETQYF. V usage is TRBV7-1 and J usage is TRBJ2-5, with TRBD2 matching 9 bases. TRBV7-1 is reported as an ORF; its role is uncertain. The V gene end was trimmed by 5 bases and the J gene end by 1 base; junction bases not matched to a gene: 5. This CDR3 is 15 amino acids long.

This clonotype was seen ten or more times. The chain recombines TRBV28 with TRBJ2-5; tentatively, D is TRBD2 (6 bases). Trimming stripped 2 bases from V and 1 base from J, with 11 bases between. From germline, CDR1 is MDHEN and CDR2 SYDVKM. This CDR3 region has 15 residues. Here the CDR3 reads CASSLVYGSQETQYF. CDR3 nucleotide sequence: TGTGCCAGCAGTTTAGTTTACGGGAGCCAAGAGACCCAGTACTTC.

The rearrangement joins TRBV28 to TRBJ1-2; D call uncertain. V shed 2 bases and J shed 0 bases, with 10 bases lying between them. The germline V gene encodes CDR1 MDHEN and CDR2 SYDVKM. The CDR3 contains 15 residues. CDR3 amino acids: CASSLVALANYGYTF. The CDR3 bases are TGTGCCAGCAGTTTAGTGGCGTTAGCTAACTATGGCTACACCTTC.

The chain employs TRBV7-9 and TRBJ2-2, with D possibly TRBD2 on 5 matching bases. Germline loops: CDR1 SEHNR, CDR2 FQNEAQ (reference sequence). The CDR3 is made up of 19 amino acids. Deletions cut 5 bases from V and 7 bases from J, with 29 bases between. The CDR3 spells CASSLQRMRVPNKVGELFF. As DNA, the CDR3 is TGTGCCAGCAGCCTACAAAGGATGCGGGTTCCGAATAAGGTCGGGGAGCTGTTTTTT. The whole variable domain, filled in from reference TRBV7-9 and TRBJ2-2, reads DTGVSQNPRHKITKRGQNVTFRCDPISEHNRLYWYRQTLGQGPEFLTYFQNEAQLEKSRLLSDRFSAERPKGSFSTLEIQRTEQGDSAMYLCASSLQRMRVPNKVGELFFGEGSRLTVL.

The CDR3 coding sequence is TGTGCCAGCAGAGAATCGACGACTAGCTTCTACGAGCAGTACTTC. Protein product: CASRESTTSFYEQYF. The V call is TRBV6-1, the J call TRBJ2-7, with 7 bases aligning to TRBD2. Trimming removed 6 bases from V and 3 bases from J; junction bases left unmatched: 11. This CDR3 spans 15 amino acids. Germline V gene sequence: CDR1 MNHNS, CDR2 SASEGT.

This chain connects TRBV5-6 to TRBJ2-2; D unresolved. V shed 4 bases and J shed 7 bases, with 8 bases lying between them. CDR3 length: 12 residues. The V gene's germline CDR1 is SGHDT and CDR2 YYEEEE. The CDR3 DNA is TGTGCCAGCAGCACATTTGACGGGGAGCTGTTTTTT. Encoded protein: CASSTFDGELFF.

The table lists this clonotype with a few counts. CDR3 bases: TGTGCCAGCAGTTTCGCTGTCGGTGGGGGAGGCCATCCCGGGGAGCTGTTTTTT. This codes for CASSFAVGGGGHPGELFF. This chain joins TRBV28 and TRBJ2-2, with D perhaps TRBD2 (6 bases). This CDR3 has 18 residues. Germline V gives CDR1 MDHEN, CDR2 SYDVKM. With 3 bases removed from V and 6 bases from J, the gap between germline ends came to 23 bases.